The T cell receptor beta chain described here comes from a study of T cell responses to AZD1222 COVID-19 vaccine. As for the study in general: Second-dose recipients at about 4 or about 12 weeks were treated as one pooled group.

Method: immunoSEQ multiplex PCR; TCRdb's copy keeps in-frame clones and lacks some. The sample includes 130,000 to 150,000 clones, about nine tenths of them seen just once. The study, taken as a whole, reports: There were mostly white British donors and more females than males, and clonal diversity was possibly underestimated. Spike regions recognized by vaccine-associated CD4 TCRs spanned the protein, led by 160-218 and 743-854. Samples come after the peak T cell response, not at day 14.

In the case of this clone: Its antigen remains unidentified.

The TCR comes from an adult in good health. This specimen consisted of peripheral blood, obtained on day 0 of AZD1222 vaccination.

The CDR3 here is CASSARGGSYEQYF. Here the CDR3 DNA reads TGTGCCAGCAGCGCGAGGGGGGGTTCCTACGAGCAGTACTTC. The rearrangement uses TRBV9 and TRBJ2-7, with a weak D call TRBD2 (7 bases). This CDR3 has 14 amino acids. Trimming took 3 bases from V and 1 from J, leaving 11 bases between them. CDR1 SGDLS and CDR2 YYNGEE come from the germline V gene. Looking up the rest from reference TRBV9 and TRBJ2-7 gives the full variable domain: DSGVTQTPKHLITATGQRVTLRCSPRSGDLSVYWYQQSLDQGLQFLIQYYNGEERAKGNILERFSAQQFPDLHSELNLSSLELGDSALYFCASSARGGSYEQYFGPGTRLTVT.